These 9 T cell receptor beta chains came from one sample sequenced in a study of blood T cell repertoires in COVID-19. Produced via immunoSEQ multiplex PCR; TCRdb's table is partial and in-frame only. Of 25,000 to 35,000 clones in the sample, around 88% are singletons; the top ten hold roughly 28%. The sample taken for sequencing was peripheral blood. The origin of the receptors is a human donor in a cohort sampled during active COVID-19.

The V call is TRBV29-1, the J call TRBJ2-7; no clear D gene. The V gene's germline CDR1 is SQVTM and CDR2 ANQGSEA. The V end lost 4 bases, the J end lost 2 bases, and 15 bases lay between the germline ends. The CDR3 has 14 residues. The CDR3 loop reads CSVGRSSSTYEQYF. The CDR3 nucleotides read TGCAGCGTTGGCAGGTCAAGCAGCACCTACGAGCAGTACTTC.

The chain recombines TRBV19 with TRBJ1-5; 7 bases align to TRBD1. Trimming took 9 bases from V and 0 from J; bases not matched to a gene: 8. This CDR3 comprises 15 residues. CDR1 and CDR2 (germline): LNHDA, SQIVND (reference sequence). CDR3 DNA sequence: TGTGCCAGCAGGGGGAGGCAGAATAGCAATCAGCCCCAGCATTTT. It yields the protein CASRGRQNSNQPQHF. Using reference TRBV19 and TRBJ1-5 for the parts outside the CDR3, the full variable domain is DGGITQSPKYLFRKEGQNVTLSCEQNLNHDAMYWYRQDPGQGLRLIYYSQIVNDFQKGDIAEGYSVSREKKESFPLTVTSAQKNPTAFYLCASRGRQNSNQPQHFGDGTRLSIL.

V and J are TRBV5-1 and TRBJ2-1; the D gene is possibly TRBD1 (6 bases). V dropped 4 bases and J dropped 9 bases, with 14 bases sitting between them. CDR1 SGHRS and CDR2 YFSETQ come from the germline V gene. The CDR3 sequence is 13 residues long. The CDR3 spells CASSVLQGREQFF. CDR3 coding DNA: TGCGCCAGCAGCGTTTTACAGGGTCGTGAGCAGTTCTTC.

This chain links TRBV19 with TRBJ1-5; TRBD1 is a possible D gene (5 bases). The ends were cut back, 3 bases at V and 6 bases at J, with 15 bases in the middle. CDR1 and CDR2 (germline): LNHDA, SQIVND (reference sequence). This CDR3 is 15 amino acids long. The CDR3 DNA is TGTGCCAGTAGTATCGGACACCGCAGAGGTCAGCCCCAGCATTTT. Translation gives CASSIGHRRGQPQHF.

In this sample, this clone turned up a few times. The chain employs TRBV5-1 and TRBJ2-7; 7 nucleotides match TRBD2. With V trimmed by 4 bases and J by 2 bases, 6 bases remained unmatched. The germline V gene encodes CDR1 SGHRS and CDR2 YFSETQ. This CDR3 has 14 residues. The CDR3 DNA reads TGCGCCAGCAGCCCGAGCGGGGAGACCTACGAGCAGTACTTC. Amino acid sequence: CASSPSGETYEQYF.

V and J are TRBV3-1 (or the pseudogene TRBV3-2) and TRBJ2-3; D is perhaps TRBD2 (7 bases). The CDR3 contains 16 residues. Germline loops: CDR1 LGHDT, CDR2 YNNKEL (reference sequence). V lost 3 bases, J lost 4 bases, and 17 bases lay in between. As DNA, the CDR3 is TGTGCCAGCAGCCAGAGGCTGGGGGGGGCAGCAGATACGCAGTATTTT. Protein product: CASSQRLGGAADTQYF.

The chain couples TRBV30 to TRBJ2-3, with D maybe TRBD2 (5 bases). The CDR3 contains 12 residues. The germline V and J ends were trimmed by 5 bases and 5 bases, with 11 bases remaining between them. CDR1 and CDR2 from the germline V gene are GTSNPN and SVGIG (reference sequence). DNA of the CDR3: TGTGCCTGGGGTCCTCGGGGAGATACGCAGTATTTT. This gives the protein CAWGPRGDTQYF.

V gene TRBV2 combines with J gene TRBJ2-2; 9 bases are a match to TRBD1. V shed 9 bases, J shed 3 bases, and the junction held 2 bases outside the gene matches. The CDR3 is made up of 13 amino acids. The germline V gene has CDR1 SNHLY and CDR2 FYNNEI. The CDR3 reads CASRQGDTGELFF. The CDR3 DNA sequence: TGTGCCAGTAGACAGGGGGACACCGGGGAGCTGTTTTTT.

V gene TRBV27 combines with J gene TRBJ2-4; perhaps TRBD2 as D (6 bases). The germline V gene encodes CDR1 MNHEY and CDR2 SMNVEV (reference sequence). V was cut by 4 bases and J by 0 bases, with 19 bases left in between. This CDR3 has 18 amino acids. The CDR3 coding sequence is TGTGCCAGCAGTTCCTCCTCTCTGGGGGGTGGAGCCAAAAACATTCAGTACTTC. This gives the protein CASSSSSLGGGAKNIQYF.